A single T cell receptor (beta chain) is shown here with its context. Its antigen is still unknown. This record belongs to a study of cytomegalovirus exposure and HLA in healthy donors. Overall study findings and caveats: In vitro assays verified that three CMV-associated chains recognized CMV antigens specifically. Sequences of the TCR beta chain were said to predict the HLA-A and HLA-B alleles of most subjects accurately. The study recorded 164 TCR beta chains that were cytomegalovirus-associated.

CDR1 and CDR2 (germline): SGHAT, FQDESV (reference sequence). V dropped 2 bases and J dropped 7; count of bases not matched to a gene: 2. There are 16 residues in the CDR3. Use of 60 Vbeta and 13 Jbeta primers characterized the PCR. Per the study methods: Later analysis identified some 80 million unique TCR beta chains, about 11 million shared. Assay used: immunoSEQ multiplex PCR; TCRdb lists only in-frame clones, some missing. V, J and clone size derive from that table, while D and trimming were established from the DNA sequence. The repertoire holds a few hundred thousand clones, with about 90% as singletons.

The chain joins TRBV11-1 to TRBJ2-1; 16 bases agree with TRBD2. The TCR sequence derives from a girl under 10 years old in good health and CMV-seronegative. The sample consisted of PBMCs. The CDR3 DNA reads TGTGCCAGCAGCTTACAGGGACTAGCGGGAGGGAATGAGCAGTTCTTC. Encoded protein: CASSLQGLAGGNEQFF.